The 5 T cell receptor beta chains below all came from one sample that was sequenced in a study of CD8 T cells in Susac syndrome. Random hexamers were used to reverse transcribe an amount of roughly 0.5 to 1 ug RNA. TCRdb called the immunoSEQ multiplex PCR reads again in MiXCR, with one record for every CDR3 protein. The sample records around 150,000 distinct CDR3 sequences, approximately 95% being singletons. The material sequenced was CD8+ T cells from PBMCs. These receptors came from a human donor with Susac syndrome.

The chain carries TRBV27 and TRBJ1-2; no clear D. Germline V lookup: CDR1 MNHEY, CDR2 SMNVEV (reference sequence). V was shortened by 5 bases and J by 0 bases, with 10 bases between the two germline ends. This CDR3 spans 14 amino acids. The CDR3 reads CASSPRTANYGYTF. The CDR3 region has the DNA TGTGCCAGCAGTCCGAGGACGGCTAACTATGGCTACACCTTC.

The J gene is TRBJ2-7, the V gene TRBV28, with D uncertain. With 10 bases removed from V and 4 bases from J, the gap between germline ends came to 8 bases. The CDR3 spans 10 residues. In germline, CDR1 is MDHEN, CDR2 SYDVKM. The CDR3 reads CATSRYEQYF. In DNA, the CDR3 is TGTGCCACCTCTCGTTACGAGCAGTACTTC.

The chain's CDR3 is CASSLLGQYEQYF. The CDR3 DNA reads TGTGCCAGCAGTTTACTGGGTCAGTACGAGCAGTACTTC. The gene calls are TRBV27 and TRBJ2-7; D is unclear. V was pared by 2 bases and J by 4 bases, with 9 bases between. Germline values: CDR1 MNHEY, CDR2 SMNVEV (reference sequence). The CDR3 totals 13 residues.

The chain combines TRBV28 with TRBJ2-1; no firm D call. V was shortened by 5 bases and J by 0 bases, with 11 bases between the two germline ends. This CDR3 has 15 amino acids. CDR1 is MDHEN and CDR2 is SYDVKM in the germline V gene. The CDR3 nucleotides are TGTGCCAGCAGTAGGGTCGCGAGCTCCTACAATGAGCAGTTCTTC. Its protein product is CASSRVASSYNEQFF.

This chain joins TRBV20-1 and TRBJ2-7, with D tentatively TRBD2 (5 bases). CDR1 is DFQATT and CDR2 is SNEGSKA in the germline V gene (reference sequence). Trimming removed 3 bases at V and 2 bases at J, with 14 bases between. The CDR3 contains 14 residues. Here the CDR3 reads CSASPLERPYEQYF. CDR3 sequence (DNA): TGCAGTGCTAGCCCGCTAGAGCGGCCCTACGAGCAGTACTTC.